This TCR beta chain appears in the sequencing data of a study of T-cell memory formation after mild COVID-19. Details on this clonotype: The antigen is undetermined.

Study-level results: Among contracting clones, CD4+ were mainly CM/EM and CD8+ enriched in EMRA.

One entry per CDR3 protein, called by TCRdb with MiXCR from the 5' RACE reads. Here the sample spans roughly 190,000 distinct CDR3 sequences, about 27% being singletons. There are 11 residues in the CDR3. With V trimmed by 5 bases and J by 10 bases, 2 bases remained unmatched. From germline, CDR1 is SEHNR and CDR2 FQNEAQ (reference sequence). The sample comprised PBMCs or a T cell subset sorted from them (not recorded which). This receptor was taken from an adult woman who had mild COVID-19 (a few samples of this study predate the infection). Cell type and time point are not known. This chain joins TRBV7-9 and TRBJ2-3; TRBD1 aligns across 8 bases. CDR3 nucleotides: TGTGCCAGCAGCCTACAGGGGGCGCAGTATTTT. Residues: CASSLQGAQYF. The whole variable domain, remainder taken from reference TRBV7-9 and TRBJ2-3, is DTGVSQNPRHKITKRGQNVTFRCDPISEHNRLYWYRQTLGQGPEFLTYFQNEAQLEKSRLLSDRFSAERPKGSFSTLEIQRTEQGDSAMYLCASSLQGAQYFGPGTRLTVL.